The 31 T cell receptor beta chains below come from one sample, sequenced in a study of blood T cell repertoires in COVID-19. Repertoires were generated with immunoSEQ multiplex PCR, while TCRdb's copy carries only in-frame clones and drops some. The sample consists of 55,000 to 80,000 clones, 65% to 85% of them appearing once. Sequencing used peripheral blood. These receptors originate from a man in his forties or fifties with active COVID-19.

V gene TRBV24-1 combines with J gene TRBJ1-2; 9 nucleotides agree with TRBD1. The CDR3 is 16 residues long. V shed 2 bases, J shed 4 bases, and the junction held 7 bases outside the gene matches. Germline V CDR1 and CDR2: KGHDR, SFDVKD. CDR3 sequence reads: CATSDSRDRAGYGYTF. The DNA for the CDR3 is TGTGCCACCAGTGATTCCCGGGACAGGGCCGGCTATGGCTACACCTTC.

J is TRBJ1-2 and V is TRBV29-1; 8 bases map to TRBD1. CDR1 and CDR2 from the germline V gene are SQVTM and ANQGSEA. After removal of 7 bases from V and 5 bases from J, the junction contained 12 bases not matched to a gene. This CDR3 has 14 amino acids. The CDR3 here is CSARARGLSYGYTF. Here the CDR3 DNA reads TGCAGCGCCAGGGCCAGGGGGCTGAGTTATGGCTACACCTTC.

The genes are TRBV27 and TRBJ1-1, with TRBD1 matching over 7 bases. Per germline, CDR1 MNHEY and CDR2 SMNVEV (reference sequence). This CDR3 has 14 amino acids. J gave up 4 bases and V 3 bases, and 5 bases lay outside the gene matches. CDR3 residues: CASSFYPGGTEAFF. The CDR3 nucleotides read TGTGCCAGCAGTTTCTATCCAGGGGGCACTGAAGCTTTCTTT.

V usage is TRBV7-2 and J usage is TRBJ2-5; a possible D gene is TRBD2 (5 bases). The V gene's germline CDR1 is SGHTA and CDR2 FQGNSA. CDR3 size: 15 residues. The ends were cut back, 2 bases at V and 5 bases at J, with 15 bases in the middle. The CDR3 loop reads CASSLSWRVGETQYF. Here the CDR3 DNA reads TGTGCCAGCAGCTTAAGTTGGCGGGTTGGGGAGACCCAGTACTTC.

This clone appeared a single time. The V gene is TRBV5-5, the J gene TRBJ2-7; D may correspond to TRBD1 or TRBD2 (5 bases each). Germline values: CDR1 SGHKS, CDR2 YYEKEE (reference sequence). With 4 bases removed from V and 0 bases from J, the gap between germline ends came to 11 bases. CDR3 length: 14 amino acids. The CDR3 reads CASSVGRGSYEQYF. The DNA for the CDR3 is TGTGCCAGCAGCGTGGGACGGGGCTCCTACGAGCAGTACTTC.

The gene calls are TRBV10-3 and TRBJ2-5; maybe TRBD2 (6 bases). The germline V gene has CDR1 ENHRY and CDR2 SYGVKD. Trimming pared 3 bases from V and 5 bases from J, leaving 19 bases between. The CDR3 has 16 residues. Here the CDR3 DNA reads TGTGCCATCAGTGACCCGGCGGGACCCGAGACGGAGACCCAGTACTTC. Translated, it gives CAISDPAGPETETQYF.

The J gene is TRBJ1-2, the V gene TRBV7-2; no clear D gene. The V gene's germline CDR1 is SGHTA and CDR2 FQGNSA. The CDR3 contains 14 residues. Trimming left V 2 bases short and J 7 bases short, with 14 bases between. The CDR3 loop is CASSLRNSPTGYTF. CDR3 nucleotide sequence: TGTGCCAGCAGCTTAAGAAACAGCCCGACTGGCTACACCTTC.

The V and J genes are TRBV5-4 and TRBJ1-2; 10 bases fit TRBD1. This CDR3 has 17 residues. CDR1 is SGHNT, CDR2 YYREEE, per germline (reference sequence). Trimming took 3 bases from V and 0 from J; bases not matched to a gene: 8. The CDR3 region is CASSSDRGSNPNYGYTF. The CDR3 nucleotides are TGTGCCAGCAGCTCGGACAGGGGGAGCAACCCTAACTATGGCTACACCTTC.

Here the CDR3 DNA reads TGTGCCAGCAGTTTAGCAGGGAGGATCCACGAGCAGTACTTC. Amino acids: CASSLAGRIHEQYF. The V and J genes are TRBV28 and TRBJ2-7, with D possibly matching TRBD2 (6 bases). The CDR3 covers 14 residues. Trimming removed 2 bases at V and 5 bases at J, with 13 bases between. CDR1 MDHEN and CDR2 SYDVKM come from the germline V gene. Full variable domain (remainder filled in from reference TRBV28 and TRBJ2-7): DVKVTQSSRYLVKRTGEKVFLECVQDMDHENMFWYRQDPGLGLRLIYFSYDVKMKEKGDIPEGYSVSREKKERFSLILESASTNQTSMYLCASSLAGRIHEQYFGPGTRLTVT.

The chain is built from TRBV6-1 and TRBJ1-2; weak D call: TRBD1 (5 bases). This CDR3 is 13 amino acids long. The V and J ends lost 3 bases and 4 bases respectively, with 9 bases between them. Germline V gene data show CDR1 as MNHNS and CDR2 as SASEGT. In DNA form, the CDR3 reads TGTGCCAGCAGTGATTCAGGGATCTATGGCTACACCTTC. Its protein is CASSDSGIYGYTF.

The chain couples TRBV18 to TRBJ2-5; 9 nucleotides match TRBD1. This CDR3 has 15 residues. Germline CDR1 and CDR2: KGHSH and LQKENI. J gave up 2 bases and V 5 bases, and 6 bases lay outside the gene matches. CDR3 sequence (DNA): TGTGCCAGCTCAGAGACAGGGGGTTCACAAGAGACCCAGTACTTC. Its translation: CASSETGGSQETQYF.

The V call is TRBV7-2, the J call TRBJ2-3; possibly TRBD2 for D (6 bases). CDR1 is SGHTA and CDR2 is FQGNSA in the germline V gene. Trimming removed 1 base from V and 0 bases from J, with 14 bases in between. The CDR3 is 17 residues long. DNA of the CDR3: TGTGCCAGCAGCTTAGATGGAGGCGGGACTAGCACAGATACGCAGTATTTT. This codes for CASSLDGGGTSTDTQYF.

The genes are TRBV5-1 and TRBJ2-2; TRBD1 agrees at 9 bases. Germline V CDR1 and CDR2: SGHRS, YFSETQ. The CDR3 length is 17 residues. The V segment lost 4 bases and the J segment 5 bases; nucleotides outside the gene matches: 12. CDR3: CASSPNTDRGSTGELFF. CDR3 nucleotides: TGCGCCAGCAGCCCCAACACCGACAGGGGGTCTACCGGGGAGCTGTTTTTT.

This sequence joins TRBV30 and TRBJ1-2; 9 positions match TRBD1. The CDR3 covers 16 residues. The V and J ends lost 3 bases and 0 bases, in that order; junction bases with no gene match: 8. Germline lookup yields CDR1 GTSNPN and CDR2 SVGIG (reference sequence). CDR3 region: CAWRGTGRNSNYGYTF. CDR3 in DNA: TGTGCCTGGAGGGGGACAGGGCGTAATTCTAACTATGGCTACACCTTC. Variable domain in full (rest from reference TRBV30 and TRBJ1-2): SQTIHQWPATLVQPVGSPLSLECTVEGTSNPNLYWYRQAAGRGLQLLFYSVGIGQISSEVPQNLSASRPQDRQFILSSKKLLLSDSGFYLCAWRGTGRNSNYGYTFGSGTRLTVV.

This clone appeared a single time. The J gene is TRBJ2-7, the V gene TRBV28; TRBD2 matches at 16 bases. V was clipped by 6 bases and J by 6 bases; unmatched bases: 5. This CDR3 has 15 residues. In germline, CDR1 is MDHEN, CDR2 SYDVKM. The CDR3 sequence: CASRGTSGGASEQYF. The CDR3 region has the DNA TGTGCCAGCAGAGGGACTAGCGGGGGGGCGAGCGAGCAGTACTTC. Complete variable domain (other parts from reference TRBV28 and TRBJ2-7): DVKVTQSSRYLVKRTGEKVFLECVQDMDHENMFWYRQDPGLGLRLIYFSYDVKMKEKGDIPEGYSVSREKKERFSLILESASTNQTSMYLCASRGTSGGASEQYFGPGTRLTVT.

This chain joins TRBV4-2 and TRBJ2-1; D might be TRBD2 (5 bases). Looked up from germline, CDR1 is LGHNA and CDR2 is YNFKEQ. CDR3 size: 12 residues. Trimming removed 0 bases from V and 12 bases from J, with 9 bases in between. In nucleotides, the CDR3 is TGTGCCAGCAGCCAAGAGCGGGCCCTGCAGTTCTTC. Its translation is CASSQERALQFF.

CDR3 region: CASSPDRGRSGYTF. The CDR3 bases are TGTGCCAGCAGTCCCGACAGGGGGCGAAGTGGCTACACCTTC. The rearrangement joins TRBV6-2 or TRBV6-3 to TRBJ1-2; 10 bases align to TRBD1. CDR1 is MNHEY, CDR2 SVGEGT, per germline. V shed 5 bases, J shed 7 bases, and the junction held 7 bases outside the gene matches. The CDR3 is 14 amino acids.

This clone was observed a few times. The chain uses TRBV2 and TRBJ2-7, with TRBD2 matching over 7 bases. The CDR3 is made up of 14 amino acids. Germline V lookup: CDR1 SNHLY, CDR2 FYNNEI. With 7 bases clipped from V and 2 bases from J, the junction kept 8 bases outside the gene matches. CDR3 amino acids: CASMTASGPYEQYF. CDR3 nucleotide sequence: TGTGCCAGCATGACGGCTAGCGGCCCCTACGAGCAGTACTTC.

This chain uses TRBV21-1 with TRBJ2-7; the table's D call of TRBD2 was not tested on the DNA. TRBV21-1 is noted as a pseudogene. The CDR3 is 15 amino acids. CDR3 region: CASSPGSIHSYEQYF. For the CDR3, the DNA is TGTGCCAGCAGCCCCGGGAGCATTCATTCCTACGAGCAGTACTTC.

The CDR3: CASSQDPGLAGGQYF. DNA of the CDR3: TGTGCCAGCAGCCAAGATCCGGGACTAGCGGGGGGGCAGTACTTC. This chain joins TRBV3-1 (or the pseudogene TRBV3-2) and TRBJ2-5, with 16 bases fitting TRBD2. After removal of 0 bases from V and 11 bases from J, the junction contained 3 bases not matched to a gene. The length of the CDR3 is 15 residues. Germline V gene data show CDR1 as LGHDT and CDR2 as YNNKEL (reference sequence).

This chain connects TRBV6-6 to TRBJ1-6, with 9 nucleotides matching TRBD1. V gave up 6 bases and J gave up 0 bases; unmatched junction bases: 6. In germline, CDR1 is MNHNY, CDR2 SVGAGI (reference sequence). The CDR3 sequence is 17 residues long. The CDR3 DNA sequence: TGTGCCAGCAGCCGAGGACAGGGGAACTCCTATAATTCACCCCTCCACTTT. As protein: CASSRGQGNSYNSPLHF.

V gene TRBV6-2 or TRBV6-3 combines with J gene TRBJ1-5; D uncertain. There are 13 residues in the CDR3. V shed 4 bases and J shed 0 bases, with 4 bases lying between them. Germline values: CDR1 MNHEY, CDR2 SVGEGT. This chain's CDR3 is CASSLNSNQPQHF. The DNA for the CDR3 is TGTGCCAGCAGTTTAAATAGCAATCAGCCCCAGCATTTT.

V usage is TRBV30 and J usage is TRBJ2-3; 7 bases agree with TRBD1. Germline lookup yields CDR1 GTSNPN and CDR2 SVGIG (reference sequence). This CDR3 contains 14 residues. Trimming at V came to 0 bases and at J to 3 bases, leaving 3 bases not matched to a gene. In nucleotides, the CDR3 is TGTGCCTGGAGTGTACTACAGGGGACAGATACGCAGTATTTT. It specifies CAWSVLQGTDTQYF.

V is TRBV29-1 and J is TRBJ2-3; D may be TRBD1 (6 bases). Trimming cost V 7 bases and J 3 bases, with 11 bases left between them. This CDR3 comprises 12 residues. Germline CDR1 SQVTM, CDR2 ANQGSEA. The CDR3 loop reads CSAGQRTDTQYF. CDR3 coding DNA: TGCAGCGCCGGACAGCGAACAGATACGCAGTATTTT.

The V gene is TRBV7-2, the J gene TRBJ2-5; possibly TRBD2 for D (5 bases). Germline CDR1 is SGHTA and CDR2 is FQGNSA. CDR3 length: 14 residues. V gave up 2 bases and J gave up 4 bases, with 11 bases separating them. The CDR3 region is CASSLSSAGETQYF. The CDR3 DNA follows: TGTGCCAGCAGCTTATCCTCTGCGGGAGAGACCCAGTACTTC.

The chain combines TRBV4-2 with TRBJ2-5, with TRBD1 matching 12 bases. V dropped 0 bases and J dropped 5; count of bases not matched to a gene: 7. This CDR3 has 17 amino acids. Germline CDR1 and CDR2: LGHNA and YNFKEQ. CDR3 region: CASSQEIWDRGPETQYF. CDR3 DNA sequence: TGTGCCAGCAGCCAAGAAATATGGGACAGGGGGCCCGAGACCCAGTACTTC.

This chain links TRBV5-1 with TRBJ2-3; possible D gene TRBD2, 6 bases. From germline, CDR1 is SGHRS and CDR2 YFSETQ. Trimming removed 0 bases from V and 1 base from J, with 12 bases in between. The CDR3 sequence is 16 residues long. DNA of the CDR3: TGCGCCAGCAGCTTGGTGTCAGCGGGTGGCACAGATACGCAGTATTTT. Encoded protein: CASSLVSAGGTDTQYF.

The rearrangement links TRBV29-1 to TRBJ2-4, with D perhaps TRBD1 (5 bases). The CDR3 totals 15 residues. The germline CDR1 and CDR2 sequences are SQVTM and ANQGSEA. Trimming stripped 4 bases from V and 1 base from J, with 14 bases between. Written as DNA, the CDR3 is TGCAGCGTTGTGGTTCTCCCAGGGGCCAAAAACATTCAGTACTTC. Its translation is CSVVVLPGAKNIQYF.

This clone was observed a few times. The V gene is TRBV7-2, the J gene TRBJ1-2, with unresolved D. The germline CDR1 and CDR2 sequences are SGHTA and FQGNSA. The length of the CDR3 is 13 residues. The V and J ends lost 0 bases and 5 bases respectively, with 7 bases between them. Here the CDR3 reads CASSLAVRYGYTF. The DNA for the CDR3 is TGTGCCAGCAGCTTAGCGGTACGGTATGGCTACACCTTC.

The chain uses TRBV6-5 and TRBJ1-5; D perhaps matches TRBD1 (5 bases). Germline values: CDR1 MNHEY, CDR2 SVGAGI. The CDR3 loop spans 14 amino acids. Between the trimmed V and J ends, which lost 5 bases and 0 bases, there was a span of 8 bases. This CDR3 reads CASSRQTSNQPQHF. Here the CDR3 DNA reads TGTGCCAGCAGTCGACAGACTAGCAATCAGCCCCAGCATTTT.

The chain is built from TRBV7-5 and TRBJ1-6; the table calls TRBD1, which could not be checked here. TRBV7-5 corresponds to a pseudogene. CDR3 size: 17 residues. CDR3 nucleotide sequence: TGTGCCAGAAGCTTAGGATATGCAGGCCGACCGAATTCACCCCTCCACTTT. Translating it yields CARSLGYAGRPNSPLHF.